This T cell receptor (beta chain) emerged from a study of blood T cell repertoires in COVID-19. Across the whole study: Sources were T cells, B-cell-depleted T cells, or PBMCs; the material itself was cDNA or gDNA.

Some clones are missing from TCRdb's copy, which holds only in-frame ones; the method was immunoSEQ multiplex PCR. In the table there are roughly 300,000 clones, approximately 89% of which are singletons. The CDR3 loop spans 15 amino acids. The germline gives CDR1 SGHRS, CDR2 YFSETQ. With 6 bases removed from V and 2 bases from J, the gap between germline ends came to 15 bases. Material for sequencing was peripheral blood. The chain joins TRBV5-1 to TRBJ1-5; D is possibly TRBD1 (5 bases). The sequence derives from a woman aged 30 to 39 with COVID-19, enrolled during active disease. CDR3 in DNA: TGCGCCAGCACCTCCAGGGCGAATCGCAATCAGCCCCAGCATTTT. Protein product: CASTSRANRNQPQHF.